Shown below are 14 T cell receptor beta chains from a single sample sequenced in a study of blood T cell repertoires in COVID-19. Method: immunoSEQ multiplex PCR; TCRdb's copy keeps in-frame clones and lacks some. The profile shows under 300,000 clones, approximately 80% of them singletons. The sequencing sample was made of peripheral blood. The receptors were gathered from a man aged 35-49 years who had recovered from COVID-19.

This chain uses TRBV4-3 with TRBJ1-1; weak D call: TRBD1 (5 bases). Germline assignment: CDR1 LGHNA and CDR2 YSLEER. The CDR3 loop spans 13 amino acids. Trimming removed 1 base at V and 5 bases at J, with 8 bases between. For the CDR3, the DNA is TGCGCCAGCAGCCAAGGGCGGGGGACTGAAGCTTTCTTT. Translation: CASSQGRGTEAFF.

This clone was observed a handful of times. The chain recombines TRBV5-1 with TRBJ2-3; 9 positions agree with TRBD1. V was pared by 5 bases and J by 4 bases, with 8 bases of the junction left unmatched. Germline V gene sequence: CDR1 SGHRS, CDR2 YFSETQ. There are 15 residues in the CDR3. The DNA of the CDR3 is TGCGCCAGCAGTCCCGGACAGGGGTGGTCAGATACGCAGTATTTT. Translating gives CASSPGQGWSDTQYF. The full variable domain, completed using reference TRBV5-1 and TRBJ2-3, is KAGVTQTPRYLIKTRGQQVTLSCSPISGHRSVSWYQQTPGQGLQFLFEYFSETQRNKGNFPGRFSGRQFSNSRSEMNVSTLELGDSALYLCASSPGQGWSDTQYFGPGTRLTVL.

The J gene is TRBJ1-6, the V gene TRBV2; a possible D gene is TRBD1 (5 bases). The CDR3 covers 18 residues. Per the germline V gene, CDR1 is SNHLY and CDR2 is FYNNEI. The germline V and J ends were trimmed by 2 bases and 0 bases, with 14 bases remaining between them. The CDR3: CASSELFGGSSYNSPLHF. The CDR3 coding sequence is TGTGCCAGCAGTGAATTATTCGGGGGGAGCTCCTATAATTCACCCCTCCACTTT. The whole variable domain, remainder taken from reference TRBV2 and TRBJ1-6, is EPEVTQTPSHQVTQMGQEVILRCVPISNHLYFYWYRQILGQKVEFLVSFYNNEISEKSEIFDDQFSVERPDGSNFTLKIRSTKLEDSAMYFCASSELFGGSSYNSPLHFGNGTRLTVT.

V and J are TRBV30 and TRBJ2-1, with unresolved D. Trimming shortened V by 3 bases and J by 3 bases, and 9 bases separated the two germline ends. The CDR3 is 13 amino acids. Germline CDR1 is GTSNPN and CDR2 is SVGIG (reference sequence). CDR3 coding DNA: TGTGCCTGGAGCCCAGACAACTACAATGAGCAGTTCTTC. Translating gives CAWSPDNYNEQFF.

This clone was counted at least ten times. Here the CDR3 reads CASSFGDRGKWNTGELFF. The CDR3, as DNA: TGTGCCAGCAGCTTTGGGGACAGGGGAAAATGGAACACCGGGGAGCTGTTTTTT. The chain links TRBV12-1 to TRBJ2-2; no DNA check was done on the table's D call, TRBD1. TRBV12-1 is assigned pseudogene status. The CDR3 is made up of 18 amino acids.

The chain couples TRBV18 to TRBJ1-3; D possibly corresponds to TRBD1 (5 bases). The V end lost 1 base, the J end lost 8 bases, and 9 bases lay between the germline ends. CDR1 is KGHSH, CDR2 LQKENI, per germline. The CDR3 contains 13 residues. The CDR3 bases are TGTGCCAGCTCACCACTCCAGGGTGACACCATATATTTT. Encoded protein: CASSPLQGDTIYF.

This sequence joins TRBV4-3 and TRBJ2-7; possible D gene TRBD1, 5 bases. Per germline, CDR1 LGHNA and CDR2 YSLEER. The CDR3 is 13 residues long. Trimming took 0 bases from V and 4 from J, leaving 7 bases between them. The CDR3 protein is CASSQETGYEQYF. The CDR3 DNA follows: TGCGCCAGCAGCCAAGAAACAGGTTACGAGCAGTACTTC.

J is TRBJ1-5 and V is TRBV30; perhaps TRBD1 as D (6 bases). The V gene's germline CDR1 is GTSNPN and CDR2 SVGIG (reference sequence). V was clipped by 1 base and J by 8 bases, with 18 bases between them. The CDR3 contains 15 residues. CDR3 sequence: CAWSASPGDREPQHF. CDR3 sequence (DNA): TGTGCCTGGAGTGCCTCCCCAGGGGATAGGGAGCCCCAGCATTTT.

This clone was picked up one time. V is TRBV4-3 and J is TRBJ1-4, with 7 nucleotides matching TRBD1. The germline V gene encodes CDR1 LGHNA and CDR2 YSLEER. V was clipped by 0 bases and J by 13 bases; unmatched bases: 5. This CDR3 comprises 13 residues. DNA for the CDR3: TGCGCCAGCAGCCAAGACAGGGGGGAGGTACTGTTTTTT. Amino acids: CASSQDRGEVLFF.

This clone turned up a few times. V is TRBV3-1 (or the pseudogene TRBV3-2) and J is TRBJ2-7, with a possible D match to TRBD1 (6 bases). The CDR3 has 15 residues. V was shortened by 4 bases and J by 1 base, with 14 bases between the two germline ends. Germline CDR1 LGHDT, CDR2 YNNKEL (reference sequence). DNA of the CDR3: TGTGCCAGCAGCCTGAGGGGGACACCTTCCTACGAGCAGTACTTC. Translation: CASSLRGTPSYEQYF.

This chain uses TRBV29-1 with TRBJ2-2; possibly TRBD1 for D (5 bases). This CDR3 region has 16 residues. Germline lookup yields CDR1 SQVTM and CDR2 ANQGSEA. V lost 4 bases, J lost 4 bases, and 19 bases lay in between. This CDR3 is CSVVVRASLSTGELFF. The CDR3 DNA reads as TGCAGCGTTGTGGTCAGGGCGAGCCTGAGCACCGGGGAGCTGTTTTTT.

The gene calls are TRBV12-5 and TRBJ1-2; D is uncertain. The ends were cut back, 5 bases at V and 4 bases at J, with 14 bases in the middle. Germline-derived CDR1 and CDR2 are LGHNT and FRNRAP. The CDR3 sequence is 14 residues long. The CDR3 region has the DNA TGTGCTAGTGGTGTCCCTGAGTATACCTATGGCTACACCTTC. This translates into CASGVPEYTYGYTF.

The rearrangement uses TRBV6-2 or TRBV6-3 and TRBJ2-7; TRBD2 matches at 10 bases. CDR1 and CDR2 (germline): MNHEY, SVGEGT. V was pared by 7 bases and J by 3 bases, with 6 bases of the junction left unmatched. This CDR3 is 14 amino acids long. The CDR3 loop reads CASNPGLAYYEQYF. In DNA, the CDR3 is TGTGCCAGCAACCCGGGACTAGCGTACTACGAGCAGTACTTC.

This chain connects TRBV7-9 to TRBJ2-1; D unresolved. V gave up 5 bases and J gave up 7 bases, with 18 bases separating them. Germline V lookup: CDR1 SEHNR, CDR2 FQNEAQ (reference sequence). The CDR3 runs 15 residues. This chain's CDR3 is CASSTAAVPWNEQFF. Here the CDR3 DNA reads TGTGCCAGCAGCACAGCCGCCGTACCGTGGAATGAGCAGTTCTTC.